The present T cell receptor (beta chain) was sequenced within a study of shared clonotypes between healthy human individuals. Here immunoSEQ multiplex PCR was the method, and the copy in TCRdb shows in-frame clones only, minus some. Seen here are around 1.4 million clones, around 98.5% observed once, and the top ten hold 0.36%. Germline V CDR1 and CDR2: SGHDT, YYEEEE. The ends were cut back, 1 base at V and 4 bases at J, with 5 bases in the middle. This CDR3 region has 13 residues. The sample comprised naive CD4+ T cells sorted from blood. The subset: CD45RA+ positively selected. V usage is TRBV5-6 and J usage is TRBJ2-2; D ambiguous. The sequence was obtained from a man aged 25-45 years in good health. For the CDR3, the DNA is TGTGCCAGCAGCTTGTTCACCACCGGGGAGCTGTTTTTT. Translation gives CASSLFTTGELFF.